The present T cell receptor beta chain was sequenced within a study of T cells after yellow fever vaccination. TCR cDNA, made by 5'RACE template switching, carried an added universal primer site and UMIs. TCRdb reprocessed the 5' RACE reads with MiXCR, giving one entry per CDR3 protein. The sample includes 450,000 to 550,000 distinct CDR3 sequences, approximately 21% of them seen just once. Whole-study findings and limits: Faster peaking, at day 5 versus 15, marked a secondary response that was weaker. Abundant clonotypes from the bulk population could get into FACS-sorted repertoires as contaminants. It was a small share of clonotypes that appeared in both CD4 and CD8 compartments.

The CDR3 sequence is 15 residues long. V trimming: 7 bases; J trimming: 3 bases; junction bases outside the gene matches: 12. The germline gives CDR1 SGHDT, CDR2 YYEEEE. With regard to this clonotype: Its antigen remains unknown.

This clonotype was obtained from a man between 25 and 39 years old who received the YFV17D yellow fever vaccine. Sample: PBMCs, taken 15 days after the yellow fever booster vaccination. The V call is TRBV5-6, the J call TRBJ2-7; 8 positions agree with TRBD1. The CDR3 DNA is TGTGCCAGCCAGGGCCGACAGGGGATGGACTACGAGCAGTACTTC. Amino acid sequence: CASQGRQGMDYEQYF.